This entry lists 11 T cell receptor beta chains sequenced from one sample in a study of monozygotic twins with inflammatory bowel disease. TCRdb re-called the 5' RACE reads and shows each CDR3 protein once, DNA omitted. The sample features approximately 330,000 distinct CDR3 sequences, with approximately 2% in its top ten. Material for sequencing was blood. The source is a human donor with ulcerative colitis or Crohn's disease, or a healthy co-twin of an affected twin (not recorded which).

The chain joins TRBV6-1 to TRBJ2-6; the TRBD1 assignment by TCRdb is unverifiable without DNA. The CDR3 extends over 18 amino acids. CDR1 MNHNS and CDR2 SASEGT come from the germline V gene. The CDR3 region is CASSPLTGDRSGANVLTF.

The chain recombines TRBV24-1 with TRBJ2-7; TCRdb gives TRBD1 as the D gene, but with no DNA this cannot be confirmed. In germline, CDR1 is KGHDR, CDR2 SFDVKD. This CDR3 is built from 11 residues. The CDR3 region is CATSRGYEQYF.

The rearrangement joins TRBV4-1 to TRBJ2-7. The germline V gene encodes CDR1 MGHRA and CDR2 YSYEKL. This CDR3 spans 11 amino acids. CDR3 sequence reads: CASSQDHEQYF.

The chain carries TRBV5-6 and TRBJ2-2; TCRdb lists TRBD2, though no DNA is available to test this call. Per the germline V gene, CDR1 is SGHDT and CDR2 is YYEEEE. This CDR3 has 17 amino acids. This chain's CDR3 is CASSLGASRTTPGELFF.

V is TRBV3-1 and J is TRBJ2-7; with no DNA, the TCRdb D assignment of TRBD1 cannot be verified. Germline values: CDR1 LGHDT, CDR2 YNNKEL (reference sequence). The CDR3 runs 15 residues. The CDR3 protein is CASTLGGGLPEEQYF.

The chain links TRBV7-2 to TRBJ2-7; checking the TCRdb D call of TRBD1 is not possible without DNA. This CDR3 contains 14 residues. Germline V gene data show CDR1 as SGHTA and CDR2 as FQGNSA. The CDR3: CASSVEGGGYEQYF.

The rearrangement joins TRBV6-5 to TRBJ2-2; no DNA is available, so the TRBD1 call from TCRdb remains unchecked. The CDR3 spans 15 residues. Germline values: CDR1 MNHEY, CDR2 SVGAGI. The CDR3 loop is CASSLTGSVAGELFF.

The V and J genes are TRBV30 and TRBJ1-1. The CDR3 loop spans 11 amino acids. Germline V gene sequence: CDR1 GTSNPN, CDR2 SVGIG (reference sequence). The CDR3 region is CAWSVEGEAFF.

The V call is TRBV27, the J call TRBJ2-2; the D gene TCRdb calls, TRBD1, cannot be checked with no DNA. CDR3 length equals 16 residues. The germline V gene encodes CDR1 MNHEY and CDR2 SMNVEV (reference sequence). CDR3 amino acids: CASSLLWARGLGELFF.

The rearrangement uses TRBV5-1 and TRBJ2-7; TCRdb lists TRBD1, though no DNA is available to test this call. Germline V gene lookup returns CDR1 SGHRS and CDR2 YFSETQ. The CDR3 loop spans 13 amino acids. The chain's CDR3 is CASSLAQGYEQYF.

The chain joins TRBV3-1 to TRBJ2-7. The CDR3 contains 11 residues. Germline V CDR1 and CDR2: LGHDT, YNNKEL (reference sequence). The CDR3 sequence is CASGHIYEQYF.